Here is one T cell receptor beta chain with its context. What it binds is not known. The source of the sample is a study of blood T cell dynamics during melanoma immunotherapy. General study points: Clones driving repertoire changes may be melanoma-specific or general immune activation.

Germline V lookup: CDR1 MNHEY, CDR2 SVGAGI. There are 15 residues in the CDR3. Trimming removed 5 bases at V and 1 base at J, with 13 bases between. The time point: week 3, after first cycle of checkpoint inhibitor. Only in-frame clones appear in the TCRdb table, and some are missing; sequencing was by immunoSEQ multiplex PCR. The table shows 8,000 to 10,000 clones, with 85% occurring only once. The material was blood, obtained from a patient treated with checkpoint blockade. The source of this sequence is a human donor with melanoma. The V and J genes are TRBV6-5 and TRBJ2-3, with D perhaps matching TRBD1 (6 bases). CDR3 residues: CASSKRTARTDTQYF. The CDR3 bases are TGTGCCAGCAGTAAGAGGACAGCTCGCACAGATACGCAGTATTTT.